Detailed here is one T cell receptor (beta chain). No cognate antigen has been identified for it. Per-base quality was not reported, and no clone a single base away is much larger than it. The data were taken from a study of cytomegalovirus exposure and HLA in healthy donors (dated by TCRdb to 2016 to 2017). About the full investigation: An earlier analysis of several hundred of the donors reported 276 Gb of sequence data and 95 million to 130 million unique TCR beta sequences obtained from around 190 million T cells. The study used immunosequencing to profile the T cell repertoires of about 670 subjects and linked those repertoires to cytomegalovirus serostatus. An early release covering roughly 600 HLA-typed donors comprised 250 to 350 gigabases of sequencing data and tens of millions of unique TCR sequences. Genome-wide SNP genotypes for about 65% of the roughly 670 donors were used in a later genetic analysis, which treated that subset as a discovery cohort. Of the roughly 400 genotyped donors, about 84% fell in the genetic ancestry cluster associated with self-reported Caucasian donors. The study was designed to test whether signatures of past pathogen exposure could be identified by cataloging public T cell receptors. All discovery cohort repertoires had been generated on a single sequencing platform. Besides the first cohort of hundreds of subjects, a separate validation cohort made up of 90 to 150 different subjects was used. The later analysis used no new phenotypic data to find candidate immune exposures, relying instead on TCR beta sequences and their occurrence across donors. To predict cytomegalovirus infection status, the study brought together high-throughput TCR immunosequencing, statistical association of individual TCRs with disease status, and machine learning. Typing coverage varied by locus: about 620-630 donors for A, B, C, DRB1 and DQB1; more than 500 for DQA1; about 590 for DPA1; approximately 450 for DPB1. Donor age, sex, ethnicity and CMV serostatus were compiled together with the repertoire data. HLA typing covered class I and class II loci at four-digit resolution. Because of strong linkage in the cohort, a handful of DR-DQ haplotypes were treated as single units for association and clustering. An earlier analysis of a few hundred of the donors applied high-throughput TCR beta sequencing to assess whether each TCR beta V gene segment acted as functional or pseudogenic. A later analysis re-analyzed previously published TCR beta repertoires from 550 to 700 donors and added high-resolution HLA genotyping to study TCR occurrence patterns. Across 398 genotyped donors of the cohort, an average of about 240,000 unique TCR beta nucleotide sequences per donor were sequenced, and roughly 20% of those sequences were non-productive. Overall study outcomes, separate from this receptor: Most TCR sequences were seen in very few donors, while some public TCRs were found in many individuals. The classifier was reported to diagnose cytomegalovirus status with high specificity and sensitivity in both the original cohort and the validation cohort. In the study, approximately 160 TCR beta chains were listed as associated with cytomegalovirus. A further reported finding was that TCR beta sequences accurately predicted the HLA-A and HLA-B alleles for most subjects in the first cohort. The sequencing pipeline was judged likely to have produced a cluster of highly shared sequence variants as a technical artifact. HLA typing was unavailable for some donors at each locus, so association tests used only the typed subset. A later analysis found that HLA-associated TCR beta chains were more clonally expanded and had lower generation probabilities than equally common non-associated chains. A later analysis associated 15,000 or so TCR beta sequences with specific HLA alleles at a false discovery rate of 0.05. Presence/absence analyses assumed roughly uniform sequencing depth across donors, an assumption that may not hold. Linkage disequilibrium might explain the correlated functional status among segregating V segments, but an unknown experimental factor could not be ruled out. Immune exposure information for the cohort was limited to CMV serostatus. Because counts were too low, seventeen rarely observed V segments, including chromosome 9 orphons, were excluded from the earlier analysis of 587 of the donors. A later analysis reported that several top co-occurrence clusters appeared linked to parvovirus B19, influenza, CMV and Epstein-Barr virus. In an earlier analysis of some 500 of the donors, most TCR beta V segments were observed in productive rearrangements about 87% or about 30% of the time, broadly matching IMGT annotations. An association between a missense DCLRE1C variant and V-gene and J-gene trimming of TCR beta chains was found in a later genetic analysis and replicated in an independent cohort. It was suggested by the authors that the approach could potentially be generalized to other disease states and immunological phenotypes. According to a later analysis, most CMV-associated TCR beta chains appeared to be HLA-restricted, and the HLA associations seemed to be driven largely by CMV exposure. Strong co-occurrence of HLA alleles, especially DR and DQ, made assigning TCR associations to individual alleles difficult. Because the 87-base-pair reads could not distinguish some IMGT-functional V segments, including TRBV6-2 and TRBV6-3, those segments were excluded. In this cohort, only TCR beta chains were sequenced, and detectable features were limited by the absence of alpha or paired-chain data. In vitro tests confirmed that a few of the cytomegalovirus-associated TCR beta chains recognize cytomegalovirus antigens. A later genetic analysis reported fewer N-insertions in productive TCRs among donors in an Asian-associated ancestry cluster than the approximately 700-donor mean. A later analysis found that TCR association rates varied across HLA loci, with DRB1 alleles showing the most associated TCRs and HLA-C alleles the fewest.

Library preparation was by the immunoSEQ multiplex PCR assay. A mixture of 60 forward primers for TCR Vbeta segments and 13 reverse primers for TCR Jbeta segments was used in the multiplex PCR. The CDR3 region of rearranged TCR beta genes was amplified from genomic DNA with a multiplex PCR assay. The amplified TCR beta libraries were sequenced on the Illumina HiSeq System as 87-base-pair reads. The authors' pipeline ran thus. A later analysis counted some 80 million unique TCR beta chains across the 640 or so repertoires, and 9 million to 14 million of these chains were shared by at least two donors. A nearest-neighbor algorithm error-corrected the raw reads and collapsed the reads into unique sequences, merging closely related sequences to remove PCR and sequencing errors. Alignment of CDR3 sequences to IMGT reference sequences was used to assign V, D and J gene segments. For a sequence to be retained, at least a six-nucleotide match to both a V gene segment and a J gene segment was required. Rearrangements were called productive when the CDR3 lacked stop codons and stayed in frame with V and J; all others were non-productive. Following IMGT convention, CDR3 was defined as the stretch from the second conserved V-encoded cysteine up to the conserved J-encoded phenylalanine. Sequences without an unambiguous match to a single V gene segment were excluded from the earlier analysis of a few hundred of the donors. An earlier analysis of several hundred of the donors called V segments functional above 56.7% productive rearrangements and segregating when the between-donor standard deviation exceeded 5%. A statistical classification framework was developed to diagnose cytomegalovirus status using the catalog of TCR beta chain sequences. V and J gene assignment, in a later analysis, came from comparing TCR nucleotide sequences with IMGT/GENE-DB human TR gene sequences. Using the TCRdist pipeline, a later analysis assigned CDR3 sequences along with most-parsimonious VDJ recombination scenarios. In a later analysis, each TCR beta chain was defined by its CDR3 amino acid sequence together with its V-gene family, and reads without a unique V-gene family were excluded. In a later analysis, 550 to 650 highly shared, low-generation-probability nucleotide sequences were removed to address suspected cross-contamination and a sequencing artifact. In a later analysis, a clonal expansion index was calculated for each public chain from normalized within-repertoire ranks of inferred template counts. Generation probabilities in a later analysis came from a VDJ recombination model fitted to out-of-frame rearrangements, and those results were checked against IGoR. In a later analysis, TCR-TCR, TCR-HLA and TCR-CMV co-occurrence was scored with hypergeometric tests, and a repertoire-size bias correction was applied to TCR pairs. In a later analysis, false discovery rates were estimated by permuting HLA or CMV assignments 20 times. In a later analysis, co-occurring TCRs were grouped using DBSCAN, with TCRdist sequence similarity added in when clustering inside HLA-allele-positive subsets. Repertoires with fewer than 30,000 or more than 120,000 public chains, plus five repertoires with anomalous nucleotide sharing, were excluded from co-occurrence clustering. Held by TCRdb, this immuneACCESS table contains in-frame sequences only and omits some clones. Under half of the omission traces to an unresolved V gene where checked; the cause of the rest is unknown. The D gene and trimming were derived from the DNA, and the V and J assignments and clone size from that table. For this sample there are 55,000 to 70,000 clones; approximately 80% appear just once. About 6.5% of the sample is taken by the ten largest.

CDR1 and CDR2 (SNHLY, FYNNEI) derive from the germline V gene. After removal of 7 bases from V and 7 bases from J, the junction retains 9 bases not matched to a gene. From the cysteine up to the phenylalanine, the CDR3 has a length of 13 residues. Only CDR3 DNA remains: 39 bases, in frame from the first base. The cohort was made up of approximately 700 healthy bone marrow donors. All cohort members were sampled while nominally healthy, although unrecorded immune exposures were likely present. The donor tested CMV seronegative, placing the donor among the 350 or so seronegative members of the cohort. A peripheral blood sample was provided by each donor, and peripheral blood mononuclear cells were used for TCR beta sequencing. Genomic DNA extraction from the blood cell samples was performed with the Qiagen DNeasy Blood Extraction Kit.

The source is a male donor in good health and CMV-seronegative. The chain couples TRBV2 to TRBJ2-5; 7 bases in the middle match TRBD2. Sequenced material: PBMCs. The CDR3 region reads CASTWAGEGTQYF. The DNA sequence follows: TGTGCCAGCACCTGGGCGGGGGAAGGGACCCAGTACTTC.